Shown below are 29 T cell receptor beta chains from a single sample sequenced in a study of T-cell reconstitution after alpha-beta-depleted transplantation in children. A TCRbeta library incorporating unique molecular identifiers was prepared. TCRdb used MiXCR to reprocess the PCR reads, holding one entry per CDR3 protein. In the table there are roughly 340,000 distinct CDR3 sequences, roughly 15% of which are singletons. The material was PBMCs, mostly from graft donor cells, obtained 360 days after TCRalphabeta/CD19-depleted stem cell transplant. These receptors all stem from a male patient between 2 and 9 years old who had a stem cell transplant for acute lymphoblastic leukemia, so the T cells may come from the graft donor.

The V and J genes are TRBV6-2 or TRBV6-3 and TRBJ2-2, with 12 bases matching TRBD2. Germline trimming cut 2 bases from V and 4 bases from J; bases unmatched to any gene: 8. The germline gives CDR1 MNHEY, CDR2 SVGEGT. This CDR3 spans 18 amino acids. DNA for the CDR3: TGTGCCAGCAGTTACCGTCCTAGCGGGAGGGGTCGCACCGGGGAGCTGTTTTTT. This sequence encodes CASSYRPSGRGRTGELFF.

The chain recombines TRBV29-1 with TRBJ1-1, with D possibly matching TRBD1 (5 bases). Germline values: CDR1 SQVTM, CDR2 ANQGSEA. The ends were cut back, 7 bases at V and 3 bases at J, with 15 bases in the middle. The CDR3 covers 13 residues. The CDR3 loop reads CSDGGHLYTEAFF. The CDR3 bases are TGCAGCGATGGTGGACATCTTTACACTGAAGCTTTCTTT.

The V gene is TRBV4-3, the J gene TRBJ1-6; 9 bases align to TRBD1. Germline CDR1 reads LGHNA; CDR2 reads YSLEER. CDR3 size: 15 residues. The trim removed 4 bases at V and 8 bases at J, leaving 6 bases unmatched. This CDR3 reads CASSRGQGEYSPLHF. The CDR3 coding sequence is TGCGCCAGCAGCCGGGGACAGGGAGAGTATTCACCCCTCCACTTT.

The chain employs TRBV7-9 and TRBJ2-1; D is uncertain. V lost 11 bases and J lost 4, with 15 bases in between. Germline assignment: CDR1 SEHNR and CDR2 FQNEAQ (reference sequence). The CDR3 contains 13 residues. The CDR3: CAHAGVEYNEQFF. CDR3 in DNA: TGTGCCCATGCAGGAGTGGAATACAATGAGCAGTTCTTC.

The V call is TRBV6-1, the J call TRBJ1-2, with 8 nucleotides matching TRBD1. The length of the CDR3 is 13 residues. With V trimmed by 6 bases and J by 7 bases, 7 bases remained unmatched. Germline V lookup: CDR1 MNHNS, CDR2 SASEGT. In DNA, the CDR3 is TGTGCCAGCAGACTACACAGGGGGGGTGGCTACACCTTC. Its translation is CASRLHRGGGYTF.

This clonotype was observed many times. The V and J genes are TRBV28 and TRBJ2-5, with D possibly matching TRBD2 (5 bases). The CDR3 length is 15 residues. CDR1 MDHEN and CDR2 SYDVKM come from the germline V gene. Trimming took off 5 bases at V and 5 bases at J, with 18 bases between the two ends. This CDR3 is CASSTGNVARETQYF. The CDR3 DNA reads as TGTGCCAGCAGTACCGGGAATGTGGCGCGGGAGACCCAGTACTTC.

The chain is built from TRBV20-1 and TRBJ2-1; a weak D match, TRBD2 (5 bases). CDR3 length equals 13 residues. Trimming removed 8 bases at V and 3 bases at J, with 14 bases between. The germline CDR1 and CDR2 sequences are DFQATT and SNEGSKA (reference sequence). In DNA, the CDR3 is TGCAGTCTCAGGACTCTAGGCTACAATGAGCAGTTCTTC. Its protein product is CSLRTLGYNEQFF.

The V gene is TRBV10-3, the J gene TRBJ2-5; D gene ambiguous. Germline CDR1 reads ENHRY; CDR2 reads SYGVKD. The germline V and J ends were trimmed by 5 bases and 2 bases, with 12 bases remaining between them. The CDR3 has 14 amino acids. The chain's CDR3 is CAISQPARQETQYF. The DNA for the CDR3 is TGTGCCATCAGTCAACCGGCGAGACAAGAGACCCAGTACTTC.

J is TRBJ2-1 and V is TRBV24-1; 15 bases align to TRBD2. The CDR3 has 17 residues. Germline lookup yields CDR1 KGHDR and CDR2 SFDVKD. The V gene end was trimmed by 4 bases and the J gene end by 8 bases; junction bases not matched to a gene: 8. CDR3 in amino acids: CATSEKGLAGGIYEQFF. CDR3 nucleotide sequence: TGTGCCACCAGTGAAAAGGGACTAGCGGGAGGAATCTATGAGCAGTTCTTC.

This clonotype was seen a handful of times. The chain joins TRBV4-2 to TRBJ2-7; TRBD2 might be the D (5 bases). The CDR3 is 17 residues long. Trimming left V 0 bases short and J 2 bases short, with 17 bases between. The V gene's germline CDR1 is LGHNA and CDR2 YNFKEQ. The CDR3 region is CASSQEAQISRAYEQYF. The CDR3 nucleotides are TGTGCCAGCAGCCAAGAAGCTCAGATCTCGAGGGCCTACGAGCAGTACTTC.

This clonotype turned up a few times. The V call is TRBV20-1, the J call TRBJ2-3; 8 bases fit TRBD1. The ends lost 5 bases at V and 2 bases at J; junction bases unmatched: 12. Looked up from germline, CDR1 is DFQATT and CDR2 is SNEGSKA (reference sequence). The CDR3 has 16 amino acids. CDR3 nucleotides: TGCAGTGCTCCGTTAGGACAGGGTGGAAACACAGATACGCAGTATTTT. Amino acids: CSAPLGQGGNTDTQYF.

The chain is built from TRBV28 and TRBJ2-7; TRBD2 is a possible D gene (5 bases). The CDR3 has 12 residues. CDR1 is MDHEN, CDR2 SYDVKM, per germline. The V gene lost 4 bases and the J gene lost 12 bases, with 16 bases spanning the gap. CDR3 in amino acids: CASSSPPRVTYF. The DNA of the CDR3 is TGTGCCAGCAGTTCCCCCCCGCGGGTTACGTACTTC.

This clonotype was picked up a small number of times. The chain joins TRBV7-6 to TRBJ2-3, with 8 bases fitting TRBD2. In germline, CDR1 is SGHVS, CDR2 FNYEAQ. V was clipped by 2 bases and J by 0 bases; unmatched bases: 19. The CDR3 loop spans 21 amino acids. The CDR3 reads CASSLTPTRREALESTDTQYF. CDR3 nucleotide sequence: TGTGCCAGCAGCTTAACCCCTACTAGGCGGGAGGCCCTGGAAAGCACAGATACGCAGTATTTT.

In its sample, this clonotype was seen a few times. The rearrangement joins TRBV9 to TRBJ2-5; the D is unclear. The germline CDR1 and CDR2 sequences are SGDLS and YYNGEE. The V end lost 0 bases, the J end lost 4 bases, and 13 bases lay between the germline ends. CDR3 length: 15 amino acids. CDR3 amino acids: CASSVGPDPSETQYF. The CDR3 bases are TGTGCCAGCAGCGTAGGACCGGACCCTTCAGAGACCCAGTACTTC.

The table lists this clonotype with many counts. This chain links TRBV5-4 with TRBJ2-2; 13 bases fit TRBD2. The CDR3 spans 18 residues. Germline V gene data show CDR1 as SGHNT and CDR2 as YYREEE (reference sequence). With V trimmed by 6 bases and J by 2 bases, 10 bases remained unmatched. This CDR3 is CASNTGLAGESNTGELFF. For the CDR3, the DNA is TGTGCCAGCAACACCGGACTAGCGGGAGAGAGTAACACCGGGGAGCTGTTTTTT.

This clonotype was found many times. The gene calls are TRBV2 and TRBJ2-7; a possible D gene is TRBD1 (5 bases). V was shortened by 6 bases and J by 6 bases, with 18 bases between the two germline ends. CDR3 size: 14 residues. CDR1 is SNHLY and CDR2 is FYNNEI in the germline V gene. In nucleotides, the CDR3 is TGTGCCAGCAGGAAGGGCCAAAGTAGGGGCGAGCAGTACTTC. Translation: CASRKGQSRGEQYF.

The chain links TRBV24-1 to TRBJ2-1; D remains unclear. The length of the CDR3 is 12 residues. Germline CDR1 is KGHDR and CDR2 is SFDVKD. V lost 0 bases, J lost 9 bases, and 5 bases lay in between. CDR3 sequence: CATSDLGPEQFF. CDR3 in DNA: TGTGCCACCAGTGATTTGGGACCTGAGCAGTTCTTC.

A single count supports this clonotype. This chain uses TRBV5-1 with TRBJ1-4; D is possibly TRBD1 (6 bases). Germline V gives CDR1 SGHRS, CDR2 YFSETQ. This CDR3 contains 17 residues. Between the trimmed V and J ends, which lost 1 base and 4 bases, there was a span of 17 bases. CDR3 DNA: TGCGCCAGCAGCTTGAACGACAGGCAATGGCGTAATGAAAAACTGTTTTTT. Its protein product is CASSLNDRQWRNEKLFF.

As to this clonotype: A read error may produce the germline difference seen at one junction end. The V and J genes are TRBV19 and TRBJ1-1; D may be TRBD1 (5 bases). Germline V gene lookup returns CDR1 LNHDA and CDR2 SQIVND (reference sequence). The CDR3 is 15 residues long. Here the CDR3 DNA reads TGTGCCAGTAGTATAGTCGGGACCGGATACACTAAAGCTTTCTTT. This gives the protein CASSIVGTGYTKAFF.

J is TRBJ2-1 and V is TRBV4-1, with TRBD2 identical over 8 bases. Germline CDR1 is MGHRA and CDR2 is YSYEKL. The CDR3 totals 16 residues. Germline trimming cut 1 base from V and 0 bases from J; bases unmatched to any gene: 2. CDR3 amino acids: CASSQVGLASYNEQFF. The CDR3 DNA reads TGCGCCAGCAGCCAAGTAGGACTAGCCTCCTACAATGAGCAGTTCTTC.

This CDR3 is CASSLGQGERRLADYEQYF. The CDR3 bases are TGTGCCAGCAGCTTAGGACAGGGGGAAAGAAGGCTAGCAGATTACGAGCAGTACTTC. J is TRBJ2-7 and V is TRBV11-1; 9 bases fit TRBD1. The CDR3 sequence is 19 residues long. With V trimmed by 1 base and J by 4 bases, 17 bases remained unmatched. Germline CDR1 and CDR2: SGHAT and FQDESV (reference sequence).

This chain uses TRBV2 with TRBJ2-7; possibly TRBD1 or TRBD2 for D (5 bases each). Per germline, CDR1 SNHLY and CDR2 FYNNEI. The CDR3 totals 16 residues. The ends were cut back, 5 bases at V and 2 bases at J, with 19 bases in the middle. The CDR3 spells CASSPPPGTDTYEQYF. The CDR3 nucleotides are TGTGCCAGCAGTCCTCCTCCCGGGACGGATACCTACGAGCAGTACTTC.

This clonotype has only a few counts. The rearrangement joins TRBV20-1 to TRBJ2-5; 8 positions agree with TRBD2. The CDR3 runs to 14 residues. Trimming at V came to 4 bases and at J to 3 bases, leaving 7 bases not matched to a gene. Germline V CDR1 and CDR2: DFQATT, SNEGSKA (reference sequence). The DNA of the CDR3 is TGCAGTGCTATTCGGAGAGCGGGAGAAGAGACCCAGTACTTC. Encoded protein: CSAIRRAGEETQYF.

CDR3 sequence (DNA): TGCGCCAGCAGCTTGGCCCCAGGACCCACTGAAGCTTTCTTT. It encodes CASSLAPGPTEAFF. This chain uses TRBV5-1 with TRBJ1-1; the D is unclear. This CDR3 is 14 amino acids long. Germline values: CDR1 SGHRS, CDR2 YFSETQ. Between the trimmed V and J ends, which lost 0 bases and 4 bases, there was a span of 10 bases.

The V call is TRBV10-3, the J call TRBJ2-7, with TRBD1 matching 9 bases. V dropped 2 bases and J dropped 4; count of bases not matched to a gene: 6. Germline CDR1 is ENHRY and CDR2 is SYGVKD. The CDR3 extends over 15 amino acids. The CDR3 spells CAISEPRQGVYEQYF. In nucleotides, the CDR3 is TGTGCCATCAGTGAGCCGAGACAGGGGGTTTACGAGCAGTACTTC.

This CDR3 is CATVPSRGPDTQYF. The CDR3 coding sequence is TGTGCCACCGTACCTTCCCGGGGCCCAGATACGCAGTATTTT. The chain links TRBV24-1 to TRBJ2-3; D tentatively fits TRBD1 or TRBD2 (5 bases each). V dropped 9 bases and J dropped 4 bases, with 16 bases sitting between them. Germline V CDR1 and CDR2: KGHDR, SFDVKD. This CDR3 region has 14 residues.

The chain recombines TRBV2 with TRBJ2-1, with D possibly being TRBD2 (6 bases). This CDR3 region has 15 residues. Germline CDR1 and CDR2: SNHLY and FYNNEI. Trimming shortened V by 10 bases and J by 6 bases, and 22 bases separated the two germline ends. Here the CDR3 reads CATPGRWGSSNEQFF. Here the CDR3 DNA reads TGTGCCACCCCGGGGAGGTGGGGGTCTTCCAATGAGCAGTTCTTC.

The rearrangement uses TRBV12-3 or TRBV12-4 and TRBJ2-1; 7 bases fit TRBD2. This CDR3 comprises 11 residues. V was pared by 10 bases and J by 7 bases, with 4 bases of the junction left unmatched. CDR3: CAIGGSNEQFF. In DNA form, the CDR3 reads TGTGCCATCGGCGGGAGTAATGAGCAGTTCTTC.

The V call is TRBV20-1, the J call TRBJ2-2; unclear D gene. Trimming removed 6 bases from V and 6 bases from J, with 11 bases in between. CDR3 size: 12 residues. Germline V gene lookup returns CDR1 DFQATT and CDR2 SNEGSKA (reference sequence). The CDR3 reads CSARVASGELFF. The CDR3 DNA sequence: TGCAGTGCAAGGGTAGCTTCCGGGGAGCTGTTTTTT.